These 4 T cell receptor beta chains share one sample of origin, sequenced in a study of shared clonotypes between healthy human individuals. Using immunoSEQ multiplex PCR, the repertoire was profiled, and TCRdb retains in-frame clones only, with some absent. The sample consists of approximately 2,000,000 clones, around 90% of them appearing once. Source material: naive CD4+ T cells from PBMCs. Subset here: CD45RA+ positively selected. These receptors came from a man aged 18 to 29 in good health. Some clones in this sample may be carry-over from other donors' samples.

This chain connects TRBV15 to TRBJ2-5; 7 positions match TRBD1. With V trimmed by 5 bases and J by 4 bases, 7 bases remained unmatched. CDR3 size: 14 residues. Germline V gene sequence: CDR1 LNHNV, CDR2 YYDKDF (reference sequence). The CDR3 region has the DNA TGTGCCACCAGCCCTGGAGACAGGGCAGAGACCCAGTACTTC. Amino acid sequence: CATSPGDRAETQYF.

This clone turned up a few times. This chain links TRBV2 with TRBJ2-1, with TRBD2 matching 12 bases. Losses at the gene ends were 5 bases for V and 2 bases for J; bases not matched to a gene: 1. The germline V gene has CDR1 SNHLY and CDR2 FYNNEI. This CDR3 has 15 residues. The CDR3 loop is CASSLAGGTYNEQFF. The CDR3 nucleotides read TGTGCCAGCAGTCTAGCGGGAGGGACCTACAATGAGCAGTTCTTC.

The CDR3 loop is CASSTHRPGRDLNQPQHF. CDR3 coding DNA: TGTGCCAGTAGTACCCACCGGCCGGGCAGAGATCTCAATCAGCCCCAGCATTTT. V gene TRBV19 combines with J gene TRBJ1-5; D gene uncertain. From germline, CDR1 is LNHDA and CDR2 SQIVND (reference sequence). The CDR3 sequence is 18 residues long. V gave up 4 bases and J gave up 3 bases, with 22 bases separating them.

V usage is TRBV18 and J usage is TRBJ2-2, with 8 bases aligning to TRBD2. Trimming cost V 6 bases and J 0 bases; bases outside gene matches: 9. Germline V gene lookup returns CDR1 KGHSH and CDR2 LQKENI. The length of the CDR3 is 17 residues. CDR3 in amino acids: CASSLLGGRPNTGELFF. For the CDR3, the DNA is TGTGCCAGCTCTCTACTCGGCGGGAGGCCGAACACCGGGGAGCTGTTTTTT.